This T cell receptor (beta chain) was found in a study of metastatic and nonmetastatic thyroid tumors. Overall study results and limits: The reported finding was significantly higher TCR beta diversity in malignant thyroid tumors relative to benign nodules, in blood and tumor.

Each patient went into thyroid surgery without having received any treatment. Points on this clone: As yet, its antigen is unknown.

TCRdb re-analyzed the PCR reads using MiXCR. This sample has over 25,000 clones, with approximately 16% found just once. The TCR comes from a female donor with papillary thyroid cancer or a benign thyroid nodule (not recorded which). Some clones in this sample may be carry-over from other donors' samples. Sequencing was done on a sample of blood.

The chain's CDR3 is CASSLGFRPQGLAGANVLTF. The DNA of the CDR3 is TGCGCCAGCAGCTTGGGGTTTCGGCCTCAGGGGCTAGCTGGGGCCAACGTCCTGACTTTC. The chain uses TRBV5-1 and TRBJ2-6; possible D gene TRBD1, 6 bases. In germline, CDR1 is SGHRS, CDR2 YFSETQ. Between the trimmed V and J ends, which lost 0 bases and 2 bases, there was a span of 21 bases. The CDR3 is 20 amino acids.